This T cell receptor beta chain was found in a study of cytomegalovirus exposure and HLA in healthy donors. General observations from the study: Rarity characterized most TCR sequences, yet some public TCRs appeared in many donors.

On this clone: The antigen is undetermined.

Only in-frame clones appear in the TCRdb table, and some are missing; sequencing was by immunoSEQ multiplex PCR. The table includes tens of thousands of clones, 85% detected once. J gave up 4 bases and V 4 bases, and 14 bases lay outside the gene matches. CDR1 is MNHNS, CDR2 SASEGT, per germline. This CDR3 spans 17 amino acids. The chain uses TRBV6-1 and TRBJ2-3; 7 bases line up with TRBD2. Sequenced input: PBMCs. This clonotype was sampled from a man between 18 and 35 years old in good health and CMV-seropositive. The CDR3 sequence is CASSVRGGRAMADTQYF. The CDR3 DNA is TGTGCCAGCAGTGTCCGTGGAGGGAGGGCGATGGCAGATACGCAGTATTTT.